The entry that follows covers one TCR beta chain sequence. There are 17 residues in the CDR3. The V gene lost 0 bases and the J gene lost 2 bases, with 17 bases spanning the gap. In germline, CDR1 is SGDLS, CDR2 YYNGEE. The authors ran a second PCR of about 7 to 11 cycles using a sample-barcoded 5' primer and a J-beta primer mix. TCRdb redid the calling of the 5' RACE reads with MiXCR, one entry per CDR3 protein. The table records about 1,000,000 distinct CDR3 sequences, 45% of them present only once. These data come from a study of blood T cells in healthy people across ages. Material for sequencing was blood. This sequence joins TRBV9 and TRBJ1-2, with D possibly being TRBD1 (6 bases). This TCR was sampled from a woman aged 55 to 70 in good health. The CDR3 loop is CASSVATPTGFNYGYTF. CDR3 DNA: TGTGCCAGCAGCGTAGCTACCCCGACAGGATTCAACTATGGCTACACCTTC.